A selection of T cell receptor beta chains follows, all from one sample in a study of technical replicates of blood from several donors. Clones were sequenced by immunoSEQ multiplex PCR, and TCRdb holds only the in-frame ones, with some missing. The top ten clones hold 4.2% of a sample with tens of thousands of clones, approximately 92% of them seen once. The source material was PBMCs. Source of these receptors: a human donor in good health. Some clones in this sample may be carry-over from other donors' samples. The CDR3 runs from the conserved cysteine through the conserved F or W. The D gene is left open where the match is weak. Clone size is stated in some rows and not others, as once, few, many or a class when expanded.

TRBV10-3	NA	TRBJ2-3	TRBD1	TGTGCCATCAGTGGTCGGGGACAGGTCTTGGCCAGCATCACAGATACGCAGTATTTT	CAISGRGQVLASITDTQYF
TRBV7-3	once	TRBJ1-5	NA	TGTGCCAGCAGCTTAGAGGGGGATCAGCCCCAGCATTTT	CASSLEGDQPQHF
TRBV7-8	NA	TRBJ1-6	TRBD1	TGTGCCAGCAGCTTACTAATCAGGGGGCTTAATTCACCCCTCCACTTT	CASSLLIRGLNSPLHF
TRBV5-1	NA	TRBJ1-2	NA	TGCGCCAGCAGCTTGAGCTCCGGCTATGGCTACACCTTC	CASSLSSGYGYTF
TRBV5-5	NA	TRBJ2-1	TRBD1	TGTGCCAGCAGCTCGTGGACAGGGAGGTACAATGAGCAGTTCTTC	CASSSWTGRYNEQFF
TRBV5-4	NA	TRBJ2-3	NA	TGTGCCAGCCGGTTTTGGGGCAACACAGATACGCAGTATTTT	CASRFWGNTDTQYF
TRBV29-1	NA	TRBJ2-1	TRBD2	TGCAGCGTTGGTAGCGGGAGAGGCCAGGAGGAGCAGTTCTTC	CSVGSGRGQEEQFF
TRBV5-1	NA	TRBJ2-7	TRBD1	TGCGCCAGCAGCCCGGGACAGGGGTCCTACGAGCAGTACTTC	CASSPGQGSYEQYF
TRBV7-3	NA	TRBJ2-1	NA	TGTGCCAGCAGCTCGAGGACTGGAATCTACAATGAGCAGTTCTTC	CASSSRTGIYNEQFF
TRBV25-1	once	TRBJ1-2	NA	TGTGCCAGCAGTGGTGGGAGGCAGGCTAACTATGGCTACACCTTC	CASSGGRQANYGYTF
TRBV7-9	NA	TRBJ1-6	NA	TGTGCCAGCCATCCATGGCAGGCGAGCTCCTATAATTCACCCCTCCACTTT	CASHPWQASSYNSPLHF
TRBV7-3	NA	TRBJ2-5	TRBD2	TGTGCCAGCAGCTACGGGGGGGCCGCGTTGGAGACCCAGTACTTC	CASSYGGAALETQYF
TRBV10-3	NA	TRBJ2-7	NA	TGTGCCATCGGGTTGTCCGGGGAACTCTACGAGCAGTACTTC	CAIGLSGELYEQYF
TRBV30	medium-sized	TRBJ2-1	NA	TGTGCCTGGAGTGGACAGCACAATGAGCAGTTCTTC	CAWSGQHNEQFF
TRBV12-5	NA	TRBJ2-7	TRBD1	TGTGCTAGTGGTCGGACGGGACAGGCGCCCCACGAGCAGTACTTC	CASGRTGQAPHEQYF
TRBV5-6	NA	TRBJ2-1	NA	TGTGCCAGCAGCAGACCTCTGCCCGGGAGTGAGCAGTTCTTC	CASSRPLPGSEQFF
TRBV7-8	NA	TRBJ1-2	TRBD1	TGTGCCAGCACGCCGCGGACAGGGGCCTATGGCTACACCTTC	CASTPRTGAYGYTF
TRBV13	NA	TRBJ2-7	TRBD1	TGTGCCAGCAGCCCTGGGACAGGGGCAACCTACGAGCAGTACTTC	CASSPGTGATYEQYF
TRBV10-3	NA	TRBJ2-3	TRBD1	TGTGCCATCAGAAGACAGGGGGGTACAGATACGCAGTATTTT	CAIRRQGGTDTQYF
TRBV7-2	NA	TRBJ2-5	NA	TGTGCCACGAGGGGGGGAGGGCCCCGGGAGACCCAGTACTTC	CATRGGGPRETQYF
TRBV5-4	NA	TRBJ1-2	NA	TGTGCCAGCAGCTTGGCCGGACTGTCAGCTAACTATGGCTACACCTTC	CASSLAGLSANYGYTF
TRBV30	NA	TRBJ1-1	TRBD1	TGTGCCTGGAGCGCCCCGGGACAGAGGACTTTCTTT	CAWSAPGQRTFF
TRBV7-2	NA	TRBJ1-5	NA	TGTGCCAGCAGGCCGGGCGGGGGAAATAGCAATCAGCCCCAGCATTTT	CASRPGGGNSNQPQHF
TRBV18	NA	TRBJ2-1	NA	TGTGCCAGCTCACCAGGAGTAGGTCACAATGAGCAGTTCTTC	CASSPGVGHNEQFF
TRBV5-1	NA	TRBJ2-5	TRBD2	TGCGCCAGCAGCTTGACTAGCGGGGGGGCGAGGCAAGAGACCCAGTACTTC	CASSLTSGGARQETQYF
TRBV5-6	NA	TRBJ1-1	TRBD1	TGTGCCAGCAGCTCGGACAGGGTCAGCACTGAAGCTTTCTTT	CASSSDRVSTEAFF
TRBV29-1	NA	TRBJ2-5	NA	TGCAGCGTCGGAAGGGGGGGGGAAGAGACCCAGTACTTC	CSVGRGGEETQYF
TRBV6-1	NA	TRBJ1-1	NA	TGTGCCGTTACCCAACGGGGGTTTCGTCGGACTGAAGCTTTCTTT	CAVTQRGFRRTEAFF
TRBV7-9	NA	TRBJ2-7	TRBD2	TGTGCCAGCAGCTTAGGCGGGAGGTACGAGCAGTACTTC	CASSLGGRYEQYF
TRBV7-6	once	TRBJ1-2	NA	TGTGCCAGCAGCCGAGGGGGTCCCGACTATGGCTACACCTTC	CASSRGGPDYGYTF
TRBV18	NA	TRBJ2-5	NA	TGTGCCAGCTCACCACTATCAGGATCTGGGGAGACCCAGTACTTC	CASSPLSGSGETQYF
TRBV27	NA	TRBJ2-7	NA	TGTGCCAGCAGTCCCAAGTTCAGTTTTTTCCACGAGCAGTACTTC	CASSPKFSFFHEQYF
TRBV4-1	NA	TRBJ2-7	TRBD1	TGCGCCAGCAGACTGGGGACAGGTGGCGGAGAGCAGTACTTC	CASRLGTGGGEQYF
TRBV7-2	NA	TRBJ1-6	TRBD1	TGTGCCAGCAGCCCCCCTCCCTCCGGGACAGCCAAGTCACCCCTCCACTTT	CASSPPPSGTAKSPLHF
TRBV14	NA	TRBJ2-5	NA	TGTGCCAGCAGCCAAGGACAGGCACCCCAAGAGACCCAGTACTTC	CASSQGQAPQETQYF
TRBV2	NA	TRBJ1-2	TRBD1	TGTGCCAGCAGAAGGACAGGGGAAGCCTATGGCTACACCTTC	CASRRTGEAYGYTF
TRBV5-5	NA	TRBJ2-7	TRBD1	TGTGCCAGCAGCGGCTGGGACAGGAGTTCCTACGAGCAGTACTTC	CASSGWDRSSYEQYF
TRBV11-1	NA	TRBJ2-7	NA	TGTGCCAGCAGCTTAGCAAGCAACTACGAGCAGTACTTC	CASSLASNYEQYF
TRBV7-9	NA	TRBJ2-5	TRBD2	TGTGCCAGCAGCCCGAGCGGGAGTGAAGAGACCCAGTACTTC	CASSPSGSEETQYF
TRBV10-1	few	TRBJ2-2	NA	TGCGCCAGCAGTGGGGGGCGTCCCACAACCGGGGAGCTGTTTTTT	CASSGGRPTTGELFF
TRBV7-9	NA	TRBJ1-3	NA	TGTGCCAGCAGCTTTAACTCTGGAAACACCATATATTTT	CASSFNSGNTIYF
TRBV18	NA	TRBJ2-7	TRBD2	TGTGCCAGCTCGCTAGCGGGAGGGCCCTACGAGCAGTACTTC	CASSLAGGPYEQYF
TRBV18	NA	TRBJ2-7	NA	TGTGCCAGCTCACCATCCCCCCACGGGAGATACGAGCAGTACTTC	CASSPSPHGRYEQYF
TRBV7-6	NA	TRBJ2-7	NA	TGTGCCAGCAGCCCCGCCAGGGGCAACTACGAGCAGTACTTC	CASSPARGNYEQYF
TRBV4-3	NA	TRBJ2-7	TRBD2	TGCGCCAGCAGCCAGGGACTAGCGGCTACCTACGAGCAGTACTTC	CASSQGLAATYEQYF
TRBV11-2	NA	TRBJ2-7	NA	TGTGCCAGCAGCTTAGCTTGGCGGCAGAGCAGCGAGCAGTACTTC	CASSLAWRQSSEQYF
TRBV7-9	NA	TRBJ2-1	TRBD2	TGTGCCAGCAGCCCCCGCGGTTGGTGGGAGGGCGTCGGTGAGCAGTTCTTC	CASSPRGWWEGVGEQFF
TRBV15	NA	TRBJ1-5	NA	TGTGCCACCAGCAGAGACCAGGGGAACAATCAGCCCCAGCATTTT	CATSRDQGNNQPQHF
TRBV4-1	once	TRBJ2-1	TRBD2	TGCGCCAGCAGCCAAGGAAGGCGGGAGAACTTGGATGAGCAGTTCTTC	CASSQGRRENLDEQFF
TRBV7-8	NA	TRBJ2-1	TRBD2	TGTGCCAGCAGCCCTCTAGCGGGAGTAGGTGAGCAGTTCTTC	CASSPLAGVGEQFF
TRBV10-3	once	TRBJ2-7	NA	TGTGCCATCAGTGAGGGGCATGGCTTAGGTGAGCAGTACTTC	CAISEGHGLGEQYF